What follows are 20 T cell receptor beta chains derived from one specimen sequenced in a study of blood T cell repertoires in COVID-19. Produced via immunoSEQ multiplex PCR; TCRdb's table is partial and in-frame only. Of roughly 340,000 clones listed, more than 80% are singletons. Sequencing was performed on peripheral blood. Receptors were obtained from a woman aged 25 to 39 with COVID-19, enrolled during active disease.

The chain uses TRBV6-6 and TRBJ2-1; TRBD2 matches at 7 bases. The CDR3 is made up of 14 amino acids. V lost 2 bases to trimming and J lost 8 bases; unmatched junction nucleotides: 6. CDR1 and CDR2 (germline): MNHNY, SVGAGI (reference sequence). CDR3 sequence (DNA): TGTGCCAGCAGTTACCTCAGGGAGGGGCATGAGCAGTTCTTC. It codes for CASSYLREGHEQFF.

V and J are TRBV19 and TRBJ1-5; 7 bases are a match to TRBD1. This CDR3 contains 16 residues. From germline, CDR1 is LNHDA and CDR2 SQIVND (reference sequence). V trimming: 4 bases; J trimming: 3 bases; junction bases outside the gene matches: 9. CDR3 sequence (DNA): TGTGCCAGTAGTACAGGGTGGACAGGACTCAATCAGCCCCAGCATTTT. It codes for CASSTGWTGLNQPQHF.

In DNA, the CDR3 is TGTGCCAGCAGTTTAAGGCGACACAATCAGCCCCAGCATTTT. Amino acids: CASSLRRHNQPQHF. J is TRBJ1-5 and V is TRBV28; D is uncertain. The V and J ends lost 2 bases and 3 bases respectively, with 8 bases between them. This CDR3 has 14 residues. Germline CDR1 is MDHEN and CDR2 is SYDVKM.

This chain connects TRBV11-2 to TRBJ1-2; D is possibly TRBD1 (5 bases). This CDR3 is 13 amino acids long. In germline, CDR1 is SGHAT, CDR2 FQNNGV. The V and J ends lost 3 bases and 4 bases respectively, with 9 bases between them. CDR3 DNA: TGTGCCAGCAGCTTCGGGACTACCTATGGCTACACCTTC. Its translation is CASSFGTTYGYTF.

This rearrangement joins TRBV7-9 to TRBJ1-4; D ambiguous. The V end was cut by 6 bases, the J end by 11 bases, with 10 bases between. This CDR3 is built from 11 residues. Germline V CDR1 and CDR2: SEHNR, FQNEAQ (reference sequence). The chain's CDR3 is CASSGSEKLFF. CDR3 nucleotide sequence: TGTGCCAGCAGTGGGTCGGAGAAACTGTTTTTT.

The chain carries TRBV15 and TRBJ2-7; TRBD2 matches 14 bases. The germline gives CDR1 LNHNV, CDR2 YYDKDF (reference sequence). The V and J ends lost 1 base and 5 bases, in that order; junction bases with no gene match: 7. There are 17 residues in the CDR3. In DNA, the CDR3 is TGTGCCACCAGCAGAGCGGGGACTAGCGGGGGTCCTAACGAGCAGTACTTC. This sequence encodes CATSRAGTSGGPNEQYF.

The chain links TRBV5-1 to TRBJ2-3, with TRBD1 as a possible D gene (7 bases). V was shortened by 2 bases and J by 4 bases, with 14 bases between the two germline ends. The CDR3 runs to 15 residues. Germline V gene sequence: CDR1 SGHRS, CDR2 YFSETQ. CDR3 DNA sequence: TGCGCCAGCAGCTTTGGAGGGGGCCTAGCAGATACGCAGTATTTT. It translates to CASSFGGGLADTQYF.

V gene TRBV19 combines with J gene TRBJ2-3; D remains ambiguous. Germline CDR1 is LNHDA and CDR2 is SQIVND (reference sequence). The germline V and J ends were trimmed by 3 bases and 10 bases, with 14 bases remaining between them. CDR3 length: 13 residues. CDR3 sequence: CASSMIYTVSQYF. The CDR3 nucleotides read TGTGCCAGTAGTATGATATATACGGTATCGCAGTATTTT.

The chain carries TRBV28 and TRBJ2-1; 10 bases align to TRBD2. Looked up from germline, CDR1 is MDHEN and CDR2 is SYDVKM. This CDR3 region has 15 residues. V shed 6 bases, J shed 7 bases, and the junction held 9 bases outside the gene matches. CDR3 sequence reads: CASREAGGPGNEQFF. DNA of the CDR3: TGTGCCAGCAGGGAAGCGGGGGGGCCCGGGAATGAGCAGTTCTTC.

This clone has just a few counts. The chain employs TRBV4-1 and TRBJ2-1, with TRBD2 matching over 8 bases. Germline V lookup: CDR1 MGHRA, CDR2 YSYEKL. This CDR3 has 15 amino acids. J gave up 6 bases and V 4 bases, and 8 bases lay outside the gene matches. The CDR3 DNA is TGCGCCAGCAGCCCGGGGCGGGAGGTAAGCAATGAGCAGTTCTTC. Protein sequence: CASSPGREVSNEQFF.

This clone has a single count. The chain carries TRBV5-1 and TRBJ2-1; TRBD2 matches at 12 bases. The CDR3 contains 17 residues. Germline CDR1 reads SGHRS; CDR2 reads YFSETQ. J lost 5 bases, V lost 2 bases, and 8 bases had no gene match. The DNA of the CDR3 is TGCGCCAGCAGCTTATATACTAGCGGGGGGAGTGACAATGAGCAGTTCTTC. Amino acids: CASSLYTSGGSDNEQFF.

This chain connects TRBV4-3 to TRBJ1-5; TRBD1 agrees at 8 bases. The CDR3 is 15 amino acids. Germline lookup yields CDR1 LGHNA and CDR2 YSLEER. J lost 7 bases, V lost 4 bases, and 9 bases had no gene match. CDR3 in amino acids: CASSPDRGVGQPQHF. In DNA, the CDR3 is TGCGCCAGCAGCCCAGACAGGGGAGTAGGCCAGCCCCAGCATTTT.

V gene TRBV2 combines with J gene TRBJ1-6; D may be TRBD1 (6 bases). Germline V gene lookup returns CDR1 SNHLY and CDR2 FYNNEI. Trimming took 7 bases from V and 9 from J, leaving 16 bases between them. CDR3 length equals 14 residues. The CDR3 DNA sequence: TGTGCCAGCACCGATCAGGGGAGCGGTTCACCCCTCCACTTT. Translated, it gives CASTDQGSGSPLHF. Using reference TRBV2 and TRBJ1-6 for the parts outside the CDR3, the full variable domain is EPEVTQTPSHQVTQMGQEVILRCVPISNHLYFYWYRQILGQKVEFLVSFYNNEISEKSEIFDDQFSVERPDGSNFTLKIRSTKLEDSAMYFCASTDQGSGSPLHFGNGTRLTVT.

V gene TRBV30 combines with J gene TRBJ2-7, with a tentative D call TRBD2 (6 bases). The CDR3 sequence is 14 residues long. CDR1 and CDR2 from the germline V gene are GTSNPN and SVGIG (reference sequence). V was trimmed by 1 base and J by 3 bases, leaving 13 bases between them. Written as DNA, the CDR3 is TGTGCCTGGAGTGCCCCTGGGGGGTTCTACGAGCAGTACGTC. It codes for CAWSAPGGFYEQYV.

This clone was seen just once. This chain uses TRBV5-1 with TRBJ2-5; D is perhaps TRBD1 (5 bases). V was trimmed by 8 bases and J by 2 bases, leaving 16 bases between them. Germline V gene sequence: CDR1 SGHRS, CDR2 YFSETQ. The CDR3 has 14 amino acids. This CDR3 reads CARGRVYGQETQYF. The DNA of the CDR3 is TGCGCCAGGGGCAGGGTTTATGGGCAAGAGACCCAGTACTTC.

The V and J genes are TRBV10-3 and TRBJ2-1; 10 nucleotides agree with TRBD2. The CDR3 has 15 residues. The germline gives CDR1 ENHRY, CDR2 SYGVKD. Trimming at V came to 0 bases and at J to 5 bases, leaving 1 base not matched to a gene. The CDR3 DNA reads TGTGCCATCAGTGAGTCTAGCGGGGGGAACAATGAGCAGTTCTTC. Protein: CAISESSGGNNEQFF.

The chain employs TRBV29-1 and TRBJ1-1, with unresolved D. V was cut by 5 bases and J by 1 base, with 5 bases left in between. There are 11 residues in the CDR3. CDR1 SQVTM and CDR2 ANQGSEA come from the germline V gene. CDR3 region: CSVRENTEAFF. The CDR3 coding sequence is TGCAGCGTTCGAGAGAACACTGAAGCTTTCTTT.

The chain carries TRBV12-3 or TRBV12-4 and TRBJ1-2, with D uncertain. V gave up 5 bases and J gave up 8 bases, with 9 bases separating them. The CDR3 spans 11 residues. The chain's CDR3 is CASSPAGGYTF. CDR3 in DNA: TGTGCCAGCAGTCCCGCGGGGGGCTACACCTTC.

The gene calls are TRBV19 and TRBJ2-3; tentative D call: TRBD2 (5 bases). From germline, CDR1 is LNHDA and CDR2 SQIVND (reference sequence). V lost 6 bases, J lost 6 bases, and 22 bases lay in between. The CDR3 extends over 16 amino acids. The CDR3 DNA reads TGTGCCAGTAGGGCGCGGGCCGCGGCATATGTGGATACGCAGTATTTT. Translating it yields CASRARAAAYVDTQYF.

J is TRBJ2-3 and V is TRBV7-9, with 8 bases that match TRBD1. Germline CDR1 SEHNR, CDR2 FQNEAQ (reference sequence). This CDR3 has 14 residues. The V and J ends lost 2 bases and 3 bases, in that order; junction bases with no gene match: 1. In DNA form, the CDR3 reads TGTGCCAGCAGCTTACGACAGGGGACAGATACGCAGTATTTT. It translates to CASSLRQGTDTQYF.